The sequence of this T cell receptor (beta chain) was determined in a study of STAT5B mutations in CD4+ large granular lymphocyte leukemia. Libraries were prepared by immunoSEQ multiplex PCR; TCRdb keeps only in-frame clonotypes and omits some of them. This sample yields 35,000 to 45,000 clones, of which about 86% are seen a single time; around 3% belongs to the top ten. The germline V gene encodes CDR1 MDHEN and CDR2 SYDVKM. Losses at the gene ends were 5 bases for V and 7 bases for J; bases not matched to a gene: 14. This CDR3 comprises 16 residues. General study points: Patient CD4-sorted repertoires looked more clonal than healthy CD4+ repertoires, even without putative leukemic clones.

Comments on this clone: Its antigen remains unidentified.

The receptor was isolated from a human donor in good health. The V call is TRBV28, the J call TRBJ1-5, with 7 bases identical to TRBD1. Material for sequencing was CD4+ T cells from blood buffy coats. Written as DNA, the CDR3 is TGTGCCAGCAGTCCACCTTTCTTCGACAGGGTACAGCCCCAGCATTTT. This gives the protein CASSPPFFDRVQPQHF.